The 16 T cell receptor beta chains below were found in one sample sequenced in a study of T cell clonality in common variable immunodeficiency. These receptors' targets are unknown. Generated by immunoSEQ multiplex PCR, the TCRdb table keeps only in-frame clones and is missing some. The table lists about 42,000 clones, with no singletons. General observations from the study: In common variable immunodeficiency, TCR beta chains reportedly carried fewer deletions and N-nucleotide insertions.

The specimen was peripheral blood mononuclear cells. Source of these receptors: a human donor with common variable immunodeficiency.

This clone was counted only a few times. The missing CDR3 end, 3 residues past where the read stops, is filled in from the germline J gene. This chain connects TRBV7-9 to TRBJ1-2; D call uncertain. The CDR3 has 13 amino acids. Trimming cost V 4 bases and J 7 bases, with 13 bases left between them. Germline CDR1 and CDR2: SEHNR and FQNEAQ (reference sequence). CDR3 sequence reads: CASSSHGRSGYTF. Incomplete CDR3 DNA: TGTGCCAGCAGCTCGCATGGCAGGAGTGGC.

This clone appeared a few times. The read is 3 residues too short to cover the CDR3 end, so that end is filled in from the germline J gene. The chain carries TRBV7-2 and TRBJ2-3; 13 bases are a match to TRBD2. Germline CDR1 reads SGHTA; CDR2 reads FQGNSA. The CDR3 is made up of 14 amino acids. CDR3 sequence reads: CASSLGTSGAPQYF. Partial CDR3 DNA: TGTGCCAGCAGCTTGGGGACTAGCGGGGCCCCG.

This clone has more than one count but fewer than ten. CDR3 protein: CASSNRRGGTDTQYF. The DNA read from the CDR3 is TGTGCCAGTAGCAACCGCAGGGGGGGCACAGATACG. This chain uses TRBV19 with TRBJ2-3; D is possibly TRBD1 (7 bases). The read is 3 residues too short to cover the CDR3 end, so that end is filled in from the germline J gene. Trimming left V 6 bases short and J 1 base short, with 14 bases between. Germline V gives CDR1 LNHDA, CDR2 SQIVND (reference sequence). CDR3 length: 15 residues.

As concerns this clone: The CDR3 extends 3 residues past the end of the read, so its final part is completed from the germline J gene. V gene TRBV11-2 combines with J gene TRBJ2-7, with D tentatively TRBD1 (5 bases). Trimming took off 5 bases at V and 3 bases at J, with 11 bases between the two ends. CDR1 and CDR2 (germline): SGHAT, FQNNGV. The CDR3 consists of 13 residues. CDR3 residues: CASSQTDFYEQYF. The CDR3 DNA, read in part, is TGTGCCAGCAGCCAGACAGATTTCTACGAG.

The table lists this clone with many counts. Read sequence stops 3 residues before the CDR3 end, and the germline J gene provides the missing end. The rearrangement joins TRBV7-8 to TRBJ2-7; 7 bases match TRBD1. V gave up 3 bases and J gave up 5 bases; unmatched junction bases: 10. Germline lookup yields CDR1 SGHVS and CDR2 FQNEAQ. The CDR3 consists of 15 residues. The CDR3 spells CASSFPGQTPHEQYF. The CDR3 DNA, read in part, is TGTGCCAGCAGCTTCCCGGGACAGACCCCCCACGAG.

This clone was observed many times. The read gets to within 3 residues of the CDR3 end, and the germline J gene fills in the rest. The V and J genes are TRBV5-1 and TRBJ2-2, with D unclear. With 0 bases removed from V and 6 bases from J, the gap between germline ends came to 9 bases. Germline V gene sequence: CDR1 SGHRS, CDR2 YFSETQ. The CDR3 contains 14 residues. The CDR3 region is CASSLGSSAGELFF. CDR3 DNA, as far as it was read: TGCGCCAGCAGCTTGGGTAGCTCGGCCGGGGAG.

This clone was found many times. The read ends 3 residues early relative to the CDR3; the germline J gene fills the gap. The chain recombines TRBV20-1 with TRBJ2-3; possibly TRBD2 for D (6 bases). CDR1 is DFQATT, CDR2 SNEGSKA, per germline (reference sequence). The V gene lost 6 bases and the J gene lost 2 bases, with 12 bases spanning the gap. The CDR3 extends over 13 amino acids. The CDR3 spells CSASGDFTDTQYF. CDR3 DNA (partial): TGCAGTGCGAGTGGGGACTTCACAGATACG.

The CDR3 loop reads CASSERTANTEAFF. The covered CDR3 bases are TGTGCCAGCAGCGAAAGGACAGCGAACACTGAA. The V gene is TRBV6-1, the J gene TRBJ1-1; TRBD1 is a possible D gene (6 bases). The read is 3 residues too short to cover the CDR3 end, so that end is filled in from the germline J gene. Trimming removed 6 bases at V and 1 base at J, with 12 bases between. Germline loops: CDR1 MNHNS, CDR2 SASEGT. This CDR3 spans 14 amino acids.

With regard to this clone: Read sequence stops 3 residues before the CDR3 end, and the germline J gene provides the missing end. The chain employs TRBV20-1 and TRBJ2-5; TRBD1 is a possible D gene (6 bases). Between the trimmed V and J ends, which lost 6 bases and 5 bases, there was a span of 19 bases. The germline gives CDR1 DFQATT, CDR2 SNEGSKA (reference sequence). The CDR3 has 14 residues. The part of the CDR3 DNA that was read is TGCAGTGCCAATCCCCAGGGGTCATTGGAGACC. This gives the protein CSANPQGSLET. The full CDR3 sequence reads CSANPQGSLETQYF.

There are many counts of this clone. Read data end 3 residues before the CDR3 end; the end is taken from the germline J gene. This chain links TRBV7-9 with TRBJ1-2; 9 bases map to TRBD1. The CDR3 consists of 15 residues. Germline CDR1 and CDR2: SEHNR and FQNEAQ (reference sequence). After removal of 4 bases from V and 4 bases from J, the junction contained 7 bases not matched to a gene. CDR3 loop: CASSSGTGSLYGYTF. Incomplete CDR3 DNA: TGTGCCAGCAGCTCCGGGACAGGGAGTCTCTATGGC.

Concerning this clone: Read sequence stops 3 residues before the CDR3 end, and the germline J gene provides the missing end. The chain joins TRBV5-6 to TRBJ2-2, with D unclear. The CDR3 loop spans 15 amino acids. The germline CDR1 and CDR2 sequences are SGHDT and YYEEEE. V shed 5 bases and J shed 4 bases, with 15 bases lying between them. The CDR3 loop is CASSRAAVRTGELFF. CDR3 DNA, as far as it was read: TGTGCCAGCAGTCGCGCGGCAGTTCGCACCGGGGAG.

A few counts support this clone. With the read ending 3 residues before the CDR3 end, the germline J gene is used to fill in that end. This chain links TRBV19 with TRBJ2-1; 8 nucleotides line up with TRBD2. CDR1 is LNHDA, CDR2 SQIVND, per germline (reference sequence). The CDR3 runs 16 residues. After removal of 3 bases from V and 0 bases from J, the junction contained 4 bases not matched to a gene. The chain's CDR3 is CASSIGGGYSYNEQFF. Partial CDR3 DNA: TGTGCCAGTAGTATTGGCGGGGGGTACTCCTACAATGAG.

At least ten counts were recorded for this clone. The CDR3 is cut off 3 residues early in the read; its end comes from the germline J gene. V and J are TRBV7-3 and TRBJ1-2; no reliable D call. CDR1 SGHTA and CDR2 FQGTGA come from the germline V gene. The V end was cut by 3 bases, the J end by 1 base, with 12 bases between. This CDR3 comprises 15 residues. CDR3 DNA, as far as it was read: TGTGCCAGCAGCTTCCTCCGGGGAGATAACTATGGC. This encodes CASSFLRGDNYG. The full CDR3 protein reads CASSFLRGDNYGYTF.

Comment on this clone: The CDR3 end falls 3 residues outside the read, so it is completed with the germline J gene. The chain carries TRBV5-1 and TRBJ2-5; D ambiguous. There are 13 residues in the CDR3. Germline CDR1 reads SGHRS; CDR2 reads YFSETQ. V was shortened by 4 bases and J by 5 bases, with 12 bases between the two germline ends. Partial CDR3 DNA: TGCGCCAGCAGCAGGCCCAACGAGGAGACC. Encoded protein: CASSRPNEET. The full CDR3 protein reads CASSRPNEETQYF.

There are a few counts of this clone. The read ends 3 residues early relative to the CDR3; the germline J gene fills the gap. The V call is TRBV30, the J call TRBJ1-5; a possible D gene is TRBD1 (6 bases). Trimming left V 1 base short and J 6 bases short, with 10 bases between. The length of the CDR3 is 13 residues. Germline V gene lookup returns CDR1 GTSNPN and CDR2 SVGIG (reference sequence). The CDR3 region is CAWSARGVQPQHF. CDR3 DNA, as far as it was read: TGTGCCTGGAGTGCCAGGGGTGTTCAGCCC.

As to this clone: The read ends 3 residues before the CDR3 terminus; that terminus is restored from the germline J gene. The chain combines TRBV7-3 with TRBJ2-5; D not certain. Germline assignment: CDR1 SGHTA and CDR2 FQGTGA. Deletions cut 3 bases from V and 7 bases from J, with 12 bases between. The CDR3 is 13 amino acids. Incomplete CDR3 DNA: TGTGCCAGCAGCTTTGACGAGACTGGGACC. This encodes CASSFDETGT. From start to end, the CDR3 is CASSFDETGTQYF.